The 4 T cell receptor beta chains below come from one sample, sequenced in a study of T cell responses to AZD1222 COVID-19 vaccine. The data were produced by immunoSEQ multiplex PCR, yet TCRdb's version contains in-frame clones alone and is incomplete. The sample holds some 150,000 clones, about 91% seen once. Here the sequenced sample was peripheral blood, taken on day 0 of AZD1222 vaccination. These receptors all come from an adult in good health.

The chain couples TRBV19 to TRBJ1-5; D gene uncertain. V was clipped by 1 base and J by 2 bases, with 9 bases between them. The length of the CDR3 is 15 residues. The germline CDR1 and CDR2 sequences are LNHDA and SQIVND (reference sequence). The CDR3 DNA is TGTGCCAGTAGTATAGTCACGCACCGCAATCAGCCCCAGCATTTT. Amino acid sequence: CASSIVTHRNQPQHF.

The genes are TRBV19 and TRBJ1-6; 10 bases are shared with TRBD1. Germline CDR1 LNHDA, CDR2 SQIVND (reference sequence). V gave up 5 bases and J gave up 0 bases; unmatched junction bases: 4. The CDR3 covers 17 residues. In DNA form, the CDR3 reads TGTGCCAGTAGTCAGGGACAGGGGAGCTCCTATAATTCACCCCTCCACTTT. Amino acid sequence: CASSQGQGSSYNSPLHF.

This chain joins TRBV5-4 and TRBJ2-2; D remains ambiguous. V was clipped by 4 bases and J by 6 bases, with 13 bases between them. In germline, CDR1 is SGHNT, CDR2 YYREEE (reference sequence). This CDR3 region has 14 residues. The CDR3 sequence is CASSLGSPPGELFF. The CDR3 nucleotides are TGTGCCAGCAGCCTTGGGTCCCCACCCGGGGAGCTGTTTTTT.

This clone appeared once. This chain joins TRBV6-5 and TRBJ2-7; the D is unclear. The V gene's germline CDR1 is MNHEY and CDR2 SVGAGI. The length of the CDR3 is 13 residues. V lost 0 bases, J lost 4 bases, and 7 bases lay in between. CDR3 coding DNA: TGTGCCAGCAGTTACTCGTGGGGATACGAGCAGTACTTC. It yields the protein CASSYSWGYEQYF.